The 18 T cell receptor beta chains reported below all come from one sample, sequenced in a study of T cell responses to AZD1222 COVID-19 vaccine. TCRdb's copy holds only in-frame clones and misses some; the assay was immunoSEQ multiplex PCR. The sample yields 150,000 or so clones, more than 70% seen once. Material: peripheral blood, obtained on day 0 of AZD1222 vaccination. The receptors derive from an adult in good health.

The V gene is TRBV11-1, the J gene TRBJ2-1; D is unclear. The CDR3 contains 13 residues. Germline CDR1 reads SGHAT; CDR2 reads FQDESV (reference sequence). Trimming removed 8 bases at V and 4 bases at J, with 12 bases between. The CDR3 DNA follows: TGTGCCAGCCGGACCACGGAGTACAATGAGCAGTTCTTC. This sequence encodes CASRTTEYNEQFF. Complete variable domain (other parts from reference TRBV11-1 and TRBJ2-1): EAEVAQSPRYKITEKSQAVAFWCDPISGHATLYWYRQILGQGPELLVQFQDESVVDDSQLPKDRFSAERLKGVDSTLKIQPAELGDSAMYLCASRTTEYNEQFFGPGTRLTVL.

The chain links TRBV19 to TRBJ2-7; 10 bases agree with TRBD1. J was trimmed by 1 base and V by 4 bases; bases with no gene match: 1. The CDR3 is made up of 14 amino acids. Germline V gene data show CDR1 as LNHDA and CDR2 as SQIVND (reference sequence). The CDR3 is CASSRDRGSYEQYF. The CDR3 bases are TGTGCCAGTAGTAGGGACAGGGGATCCTACGAGCAGTACTTC.

This chain connects TRBV7-8 to TRBJ2-3, with TRBD1 identical over 7 bases. Germline CDR1 and CDR2: SGHVS and FQNEAQ. The V segment lost 1 base and the J segment 3 bases; nucleotides outside the gene matches: 1. The CDR3 is 14 amino acids. CDR3 loop: CASSLDRGTDTQYF. The DNA for the CDR3 is TGTGCCAGCAGCTTAGACAGGGGAACAGATACGCAGTATTTT.

J is TRBJ1-2 and V is TRBV12-3 or TRBV12-4, with unresolved D. V shed 8 bases and J shed 8 bases, with 15 bases lying between them. The length of the CDR3 is 12 residues. Here the CDR3 reads CASGGRRRGYTF. CDR3 coding DNA: TGTGCCAGCGGAGGCCGGAGGAGAGGCTACACCTTC.

The V gene is TRBV23-1, the J gene TRBJ2-1; 13 nucleotides align to TRBD2. Being an ORF, TRBV23-1 has a function that is uncertain. J was trimmed by 8 bases and V by 7 bases; bases with no gene match: 8. This CDR3 is 15 amino acids long. CDR3 sequence: CASMTGTSGVYEQFF. The CDR3 nucleotides are TGCGCCAGCATGACCGGGACTAGCGGGGTTTATGAGCAGTTCTTC.

The gene calls are TRBV3-1 (or the pseudogene TRBV3-2) and TRBJ2-7; no firm D call. The CDR3 is 13 residues long. Trimming cost V 1 base and J 0 bases, with 4 bases left between them. Per germline, CDR1 LGHDT and CDR2 YNNKEL (reference sequence). CDR3 region: CASSQAASYEQYF. The CDR3 bases are TGTGCCAGCAGCCAAGCGGCCTCCTACGAGCAGTACTTC.

The V gene is TRBV7-9, the J gene TRBJ2-3, with 10 bases identical to TRBD2. Germline lookup yields CDR1 SEHNR and CDR2 FQNEAQ (reference sequence). CDR3 length equals 15 residues. V lost 5 bases, J lost 5 bases, and 7 bases stayed unmatched. The CDR3 reads CASSASGSRQDTQYF. Here the CDR3 DNA reads TGTGCCAGCAGCGCTAGCGGGAGTCGTCAAGATACGCAGTATTTT. The full variable domain, rest sourced from reference TRBV7-9 and TRBJ2-3, is DTGVSQNPRHKITKRGQNVTFRCDPISEHNRLYWYRQTLGQGPEFLTYFQNEAQLEKSRLLSDRFSAERPKGSFSTLEIQRTEQGDSAMYLCASSASGSRQDTQYFGPGTRLTVL.

This clone was counted once. V and J are TRBV3-1 (or the pseudogene TRBV3-2) and TRBJ2-6; 8 bases align to TRBD1. The CDR3 totals 19 residues. The trim removed 0 bases at V and 4 bases at J, leaving 11 bases unmatched. Germline CDR1 is LGHDT and CDR2 is YNNKEL (reference sequence). As DNA, the CDR3 is TGTGCCAGCAGCCAAGATCGAGGGCAGGGGGCGTCCGGGGCCAACGTCCTGACTTTC. Residues: CASSQDRGQGASGANVLTF.

V and J are TRBV7-9 and TRBJ1-2, with unresolved D. Germline V gene lookup returns CDR1 SEHNR and CDR2 FQNEAQ (reference sequence). V lost 0 bases, J lost 4 bases, and 6 bases lay in between. The CDR3 length is 13 residues. In DNA, the CDR3 is TGTGCCAGCAGCTTAGCCAGGAGCTATGGCTACACCTTC. This gives the protein CASSLARSYGYTF.

The chain is built from TRBV14 and TRBJ2-3, with D possibly being TRBD2 (5 bases). Germline CDR1 and CDR2: SGHDN and FVKESK. The CDR3 totals 12 residues. V lost 4 bases, J lost 6 bases, and 8 bases lay in between. The CDR3 protein is CASSPPGDTQYF. The CDR3 DNA sequence: TGTGCCAGCAGCCCACCGGGGGATACGCAGTATTTT.

The gene calls are TRBV3-1 (or the pseudogene TRBV3-2) and TRBJ2-3, with 10 bases lining up with TRBD2. Germline CDR1 reads LGHDT; CDR2 reads YNNKEL (reference sequence). The CDR3 runs to 15 residues. V lost 1 base to trimming and J lost 6 bases; unmatched junction nucleotides: 4. The CDR3 protein is CASSQGTSGSDTQYF. The CDR3 nucleotides read TGTGCCAGCAGCCAAGGGACTAGCGGTTCGGATACGCAGTATTTT.

V usage is TRBV7-2 and J usage is TRBJ1-4; the D gene is possibly TRBD1 (6 bases). The germline V gene has CDR1 SGHTA and CDR2 FQGNSA. The ends were cut back, 5 bases at V and 4 bases at J, with 14 bases in the middle. This CDR3 has 15 residues. The CDR3 reads CASSGRGWGNEKLFF. For the CDR3, the DNA is TGTGCCAGCAGCGGCAGGGGTTGGGGTAATGAAAAACTGTTTTTT.

V and J are TRBV7-2 and TRBJ2-1, with 8 positions matching TRBD1. The CDR3 runs to 15 residues. The V gene's germline CDR1 is SGHTA and CDR2 FQGNSA. V shed 6 bases and J 3 bases; nucleotides not matched to a gene: 7. CDR3 nucleotides: TGTGCCAGCAGGCGGACAGGGCTTAACTACAATGAGCAGTTCTTC. Translated, it gives CASRRTGLNYNEQFF.

The V call is TRBV3-1 (or the pseudogene TRBV3-2), the J call TRBJ1-4; a possible D gene is TRBD1 (6 bases). CDR1 and CDR2 from the germline V gene are LGHDT and YNNKEL (reference sequence). The CDR3 is 14 residues long. The ends were cut back, 6 bases at V and 2 bases at J, with 10 bases in the middle. CDR3 sequence reads: CASSRQVTNEKLFF. The CDR3 DNA sequence: TGTGCCAGCAGTCGACAGGTCACTAATGAAAAACTGTTTTTT.

The chain is built from TRBV5-1 and TRBJ2-7, with a possible D match to TRBD2 (5 bases). V was cut by 1 base and J by 6 bases, with 11 bases left in between. CDR1 SGHRS and CDR2 YFSETQ come from the germline V gene. CDR3 size: 13 residues. The CDR3 sequence is CASSLKVGSEQYF. In nucleotides, the CDR3 is TGCGCCAGCAGCTTGAAGGTAGGGAGCGAGCAGTACTTC.

The chain has TRBV5-6 and TRBJ2-3; either TRBD1 or TRBD2 may supply D (6 bases each). Germline V gives CDR1 SGHDT, CDR2 YYEEEE. The CDR3 spans 15 residues. Trimming removed 3 bases from V and 5 bases from J, with 16 bases in between. CDR3 sequence: CASSSVGGSGDTQYF. In DNA, the CDR3 is TGTGCCAGCAGCTCTGTAGGGGGGAGTGGAGATACGCAGTATTTT.

This chain connects TRBV14 to TRBJ2-1; 12 positions match TRBD2. Germline V gene lookup returns CDR1 SGHDN and CDR2 FVKESK. The CDR3 is made up of 15 amino acids. Germline trimming cut 4 bases from V and 12 bases from J; bases unmatched to any gene: 10. DNA for the CDR3: TGTGCCAGCAGCCTATGGACTAGCGGGGCCCCAGCGCAGTTCTTC. Translation gives CASSLWTSGAPAQFF. The entire variable domain, with the rest obtained from reference TRBV14 and TRBJ2-1, is as follows: EAGVTQFPSHSVIEKGQTVTLRCDPISGHDNLYWYRRVMGKEIKFLLHFVKESKQDESGMPNNRFLAERTGGTYSTLKVQPAELEDSGVYFCASSLWTSGAPAQFFGPGTRLTVL.

The chain combines TRBV18 with TRBJ2-3; no reliable D call. The CDR3 length is 13 residues. Trimming stripped 6 bases from V and 3 bases from J, with 10 bases between. Germline CDR1 reads KGHSH; CDR2 reads LQKENI. Written as DNA, the CDR3 is TGTGCCAGCTCTCCCCAAGGGACAGATACGCAGTATTTT. It translates to CASSPQGTDTQYF.